Listed here is a single TCR beta chain. This entry is derived from a study of identical twins. TCRdb independently ran MiXCR on the 5' RACE reads; one entry per CDR3 protein. The table lists more than 600,000 distinct CDR3 sequences, 15% to 20% of them singletons. This CDR3 contains 12 residues. Trimming cost V 7 bases and J 5 bases, with 14 bases left between them. Per the germline V gene, CDR1 is SQVTM and CDR2 is ANQGSEA. These data were also filed under a second study, of T cells expressing NK-cell markers. In that study: Researchers got TCR beta repertoires out of sorted CD3+CD56+NKG2C+, CD3+CD56+NKG2C- and CD3+CD56-NKG2C+ T cells. The study sequenced eight donors, seven HCMV-seropositive and one seronegative. For a handful of donors, these clonotypes were likewise the leading ones in the CD3+CD56-NKG2C+ fraction.

This rearrangement joins TRBV29-1 to TRBJ2-5, with D perhaps TRBD1 or TRBD2 (5 bases each). The material sequenced was PBMCs. This receptor was taken from a woman in her late teens or twenties in good health. CDR3 in DNA: TGCAGCGGGACCGGGACGTCGGAGACCCAGTACTTC. Amino acids: CSGTGTSETQYF.